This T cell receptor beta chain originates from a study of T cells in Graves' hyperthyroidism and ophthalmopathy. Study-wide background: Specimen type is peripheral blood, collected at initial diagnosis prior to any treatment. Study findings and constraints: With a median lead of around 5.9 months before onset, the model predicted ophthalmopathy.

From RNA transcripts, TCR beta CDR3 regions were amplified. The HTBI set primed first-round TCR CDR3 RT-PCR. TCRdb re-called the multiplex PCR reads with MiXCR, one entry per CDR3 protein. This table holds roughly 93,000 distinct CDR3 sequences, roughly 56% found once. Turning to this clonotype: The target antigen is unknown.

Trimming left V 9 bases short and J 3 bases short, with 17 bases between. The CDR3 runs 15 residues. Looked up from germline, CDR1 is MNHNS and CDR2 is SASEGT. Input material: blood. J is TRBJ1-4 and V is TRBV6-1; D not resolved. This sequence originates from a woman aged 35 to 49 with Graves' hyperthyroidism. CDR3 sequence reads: CASGEEEVSNEKLFF. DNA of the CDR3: TGTGCCAGTGGGGAGGAAGAGGTATCTAATGAAAAACTGTTTTTT.